This T cell receptor (beta chain) was found in a study of blood T cell repertoires in COVID-19 (dated by TCRdb to 2020 to 2022). In terms of the full investigation: Collaborator samples came from the United States, Italy and Spain and covered acute and convalescent phases of COVID-19. Deeply sampled blood TCRbeta repertoires from subjects exposed to, actively infected with, or recovered from COVID-19 were included in the dataset. Where available, HLA class I and class II types were taken from metadata supplied by the sample provider and were not determined by assay-based typing. Sample metadata almost always included a de-identified subject ID, COVID-19 status, age in years and sex. The repertoires were released in a freely available public database intended as a resource for research on the immune response to SARS-CoV-2. The samples were drawn from the first 160 participants of the ongoing ImmuneRACE study and from 1,200 or so subjects provided by 6 global collaborators. The material from the prospective study consisted of cDNA or gDNA derived from T cells, B-cell-depleted T cells, or PBMCs.

In the case of this clone: Its cognate antigen has yet to be identified. No quality values exist for individual bases; no much larger clone is one base distant.

The collaborating institutions used their own protocols to collect whole blood in K2EDTA tubes. Collaborator samples were shipped for TCRbeta analysis as frozen whole blood, isolated PBMCs, or DNA extracted from either sample type. Overall study results and their limits: Clinical and demographic metadata were provided uncurated, with the amount varying by source and participant.

According to the germline V gene, CDR1 reads MGHDK and CDR2 reads SYGVNS. From its cysteine to its phenylalanine, the CDR3 spans 15 amino acids. Solely the CDR3 DNA is kept, with 45 bases framed from the first base. V and J lose 4 bases and 10 bases, and a span of 22 bases separates them. TCRbeta CDR3 regions were amplified from genomic DNA by means of the immunoSEQ Assay, a bias-controlled multiplex PCR. The study's own analysis went as follows. Nucleated cell counts per sample were estimated from amplification of reference gene primers within the assay. To quantify the absolute abundance of each unique TCRbeta CDR3 rearrangement, sequence reads were collapsed and filtered. Productive Simpson clonality was computed per sample as the square root of Simpson's diversity index over productive rearrangements. Not all clones reach the TCRdb copy of this immuneACCESS table, which keeps in-frame sequences only. Checked studies attribute under half of the gap to unresolved V genes and leave the rest unexplained. V, J and clone size were drawn from that table, and D and trimming were deduced from the DNA. A total of 70,000 to 90,000 clones appear in this sample, 70% to 90% of them only once. The ten largest account for around 7.3% of the sample.

The receptor's source is an elderly man with active or convalescent COVID-19. Sequencing input: peripheral blood. Recombination linked TRBV25-1 to TRBJ1-1; the D region possibly corresponds to TRBD1 (6 bases align). The CDR3 in this case is CASSARFEVPRGAFF. The DNA sequence is as follows: TGTGCCAGCAGTGCGCGATTCGAGGTACCCAGGGGAGCTTTCTTT.